This note documents a single TCR beta chain sequence. Blood CD8+ and CD4+ T cells underwent high-throughput TCR beta sequencing. While CD8+ and CD4+ T cells were isolated negatively, TEMRA cells were enriched by FACS. These data originate in a study of CD8 T cells in Susac syndrome. V was trimmed by 6 bases and J by 5 bases, leaving 15 bases between them. The CDR3 totals 14 residues. Germline CDR1 reads SGHRS; CDR2 reads YFSETQ. Random-hexamer reverse transcription was applied to about 0.5 to 1 ug RNA. TCRdb re-called the immunoSEQ multiplex PCR reads with MiXCR, one entry per CDR3 protein. Of 100,000 to 150,000 distinct CDR3 sequences listed, roughly 94% were seen once; the top ten hold 0.28%.

This sequence was found in a human donor with Susac syndrome. The J gene is TRBJ2-1, the V gene TRBV5-1, with D possibly called TRBD1 or TRBD2 (5 bases each). Sequencing used CD8+ T cells from PBMCs. CDR3 nucleotide sequence: TGCGCCAGCAAACTTGGCAGGGAGAACAATGAGCAGTTCTTC. Translating it yields CASKLGRENNEQFF.